A selection of T cell receptor beta chains follows, all from one sample in a study of T cells in Graves' hyperthyroidism and ophthalmopathy. Using its own MiXCR run on the multiplex PCR reads, TCRdb lists one record per CDR3 protein. The repertoire holds 750,000 to 900,000 distinct CDR3 sequences, with 38% as singletons. Input material: blood. These receptors were obtained from a man younger than 30 with Graves' hyperthyroidism. Both conserved end residues are part of each CDR3. A D gene is named only where the DNA matches it firmly. Clone size is given for some rows only: seen once, a few or many times, or a class if the clone is expanded.

d_gene,v_gene,abundance,j_gene,CDR3aa,CDR3nt
-,TRBV5-6,many,TRBJ2-7,CASSFGRGLYEQYF,TGTGCCAGCAGCTTTGGAAGGGGTCTTTACGAGCAGTACTTC
-,TRBV7-2,many,TRBJ1-2,CASSPDRMYYGYTF,TGTGCCAGCAGCCCGGACAGAATGTACTATGGCTACACCTTC
TRBD1,TRBV29-1,-,TRBJ2-7,CSVELGTGMGEQYF,TGCAGCGTTGAATTGGGGACAGGGATGGGCGAGCAGTACTTC
TRBD2,TRBV7-2,many,TRBJ2-5,CASTRGELAAGETQYF,TGTGCCAGCACCCGAGGGGAACTAGCGGCCGGGGAGACCCAGTACTTC
TRBD1,TRBV7-9,-,TRBJ2-7,CASSSDPGQTYEQYF,TGTGCCAGCAGCTCGGATCCGGGACAGACCTACGAGCAGTACTTC
-,TRBV7-9,-,TRBJ2-7,CASSSGQQYF,TGTGCCAGCAGCTCGGGACAGCAGTACTTC
TRBD1,TRBV5-1,few,TRBJ1-6,CASSAQGAQSSPLHF,TGCGCCAGCAGCGCACAGGGGGCGCAGAGTTCACCCCTCCACTTT
-,TRBV12-3/TRBV12-4,few,TRBJ1-1,CASSLALSEAFF,TGTGCCAGCAGTTTAGCGCTCAGTGAAGCTTTCTTT
-,TRBV7-3,-,TRBJ1-2,CASSRLPGPDSTANYGYTF,TGTGCCAGCAGCCGTCTCCCAGGGCCCGACTCAACAGCTAACTATGGCTACACCTTC
-,TRBV4-1,-,TRBJ1-4,CASSSWGERLRNNEKLFF,TGCGCCAGCAGCTCTTGGGGTGAGAGATTACGCAATAATGAAAAACTGTTTTTT
-,TRBV29-1,-,TRBJ1-5,CSVQGGSDQPQHF,TGCAGCGTACAGGGAGGAAGTGATCAGCCCCAGCATTTT
-,TRBV29-1,-,TRBJ1-2,CSGTDGPYGHTF,TGCAGCGGAACGGACGGCCCCTATGGCCACACCTTC
TRBD1,TRBV5-1,many,TRBJ1-6,CASSRDREYSPLHF,TGCGCCAGCAGCCGGGACAGGGAATATTCACCCCTCCACTTT
-,TRBV19,many,TRBJ1-6,CASSPKGGSPLHF,TGTGCCAGTAGTCCGAAGGGGGGGTCACCCCTCCACTTT
-,TRBV14,few,TRBJ1-1,CASSQDTWEAFF,TGTGCCAGCAGCCAAGATACCTGGGAGGCTTTCTTT
-,TRBV4-1,few,TRBJ1-1,CASSQAQGSEAFF,TGCGCCAGCAGCCAAGCCCAGGGGTCTGAAGCTTTCTTT
-,TRBV2,-,TRBJ1-5,CASSFGGEYSNQPQHF,TGTGCCAGCAGTTTTGGGGGGGAATATAGCAATCAGCCCCAGCATTTT
TRBD1,TRBV6-5,-,TRBJ1-5,CAISYRGMSQPQHF,TGTGCCATCAGTTACAGGGGGATGAGTCAGCCCCAGCATTTT
-,TRBV12-3/TRBV12-4,many,TRBJ1-6,CASSFSDSPLHF,TGTGCCAGCAGTTTCTCTGATTCACCCCTCCACTTT
-,TRBV7-8,many,TRBJ1-3,CASSSDGGSGNTIYF,TGTGCCAGCAGCAGCGACGGAGGCTCTGGAAACACCATATATTTT
-,TRBV19,many,TRBJ1-2,CASSRRFEVFYGYTF,TGTGCCAGTAGTAGACGCTTTGAGGTTTTCTATGGCTACACCTTC
TRBD2,TRBV7-9,-,TRBJ2-7,CASSRELAGFGEQYF,TGTGCCAGCAGCCGGGAGCTAGCGGGGTTCGGAGAGCAGTACTTC
TRBD1,TRBV20-1,many,TRBJ1-1,CSAPDRAGTEAFF,TGCAGTGCTCCAGACAGGGCGGGGACTGAAGCTTTCTTT
TRBD1,TRBV11-2,-,TRBJ1-2,CASSARSQGGNYGYTF,TGTGCCAGCAGTGCTCGATCACAGGGGGGTAACTATGGCTACACCTTC
-,TRBV12-3/TRBV12-4,many,TRBJ1-1,CASSLGKTEAFF,TGTGCCAGCAGCTTGGGGAAGACTGAAGCTTTCTTT
-,TRBV9,many,TRBJ1-3,CASSVDGAGNTIYF,TGTGCCAGCAGCGTAGACGGGGCAGGAAACACCATATATTTT
-,TRBV9,-,TRBJ1-4,CASSHGARDFEKLFF,TGTGCCAGCAGCCACGGGGCCAGGGATTTTGAAAAACTGTTTTTT
TRBD2,TRBV13,-,TRBJ2-7,CASRHGLAGEQRYF,TGTGCCAGCAGGCACGGACTAGCGGGAGAACAGCGGTACTTC
-,TRBV25-1,many,TRBJ2-7,CASSEFFSSYEQYF,TGTGCCAGCAGTGAATTTTTTAGCTCCTACGAGCAGTACTTC